This is a list of T cell receptor beta chains from one sample in a study of cytomegalovirus exposure and HLA in healthy donors. Assay: immunoSEQ multiplex PCR; the TCRdb copy retains only in-frame clones and omits some. The data contain approximately 170,000 clones, about 85% of them singletons. Sequenced: PBMCs. Every receptor here comes from a boy younger than 10 in good health and CMV-seronegative. CDR3s include the opening cysteine and the closing phenylalanine or tryptophan. The D gene is left open where the match is weak. Size tells how often a clone was seen (once, few, many) or the class of an expanded clone, and some rows leave it out.

TRBJ1-1,TRBV27,.,15,.,CASVGREGPDTEAFF,TGTGCCAGCGTAGGGCGGGAGGGGCCGGACACTGAAGCTTTCTTT
TRBJ1-1,TRBV27,TRBD1,16,.,CASRPGTGLVGTEAFF,TGTGCCAGCAGGCCCGGGACAGGGCTTGTGGGCACTGAAGCTTTCTTT
TRBJ2-4,TRBV7-9,TRBD1,15,few,CASSFEGTGSNIQYF,TGTGCCAGCAGCTTCGAGGGGACAGGGAGTAACATTCAGTACTTC
TRBJ1-5,TRBV7-2,TRBD1,17,.,CASSLRGQGASNQPQHF,TGTGCCAGCAGCTTAAGAGGACAGGGGGCCAGCAATCAGCCCCAGCATTTT
TRBJ2-1,TRBV27,TRBD2,15,.,CASSSGGRGGNEQFF,TGTGCCAGCAGTTCTGGCGGGAGGGGAGGAAATGAGCAGTTCTTC
TRBJ1-1,TRBV7-9,TRBD1,13,few,CASSPRTGREAFF,TGTGCCAGCAGCCCCCGGACAGGCCGTGAAGCTTTCTTT
TRBJ1-2,TRBV28,TRBD1,17,.,CASSRDLFRDRGRGYTF,TGTGCCAGCAGTCGAGACCTATTCAGAGACAGGGGTAGAGGCTACACCTTC
TRBJ2-3,TRBV6-6,.,14,.,CASSLNPAGDTQYF,TGTGCCAGCAGTCTCAACCCCGCGGGAGATACGCAGTATTTT
TRBJ2-3,TRBV6-1,TRBD2,18,few,CASSDRAGGPHSTDTQYF,TGTGCCAGCAGTGATAGAGCGGGGGGGCCTCATTCCACAGATACGCAGTATTTT
TRBJ2-5,TRBV7-2,.,12,.,CASSFGWRAQYF,TGTGCCAGCAGCTTTGGCTGGAGGGCCCAGTACTTC
TRBJ1-5,TRBV19,.,14,.,CASSPPGRNQPQHF,TGTGCCAGTAGTCCACCAGGTCGCAATCAGCCCCAGCATTTT
TRBJ1-5,TRBV28,.,14,.,CASSFGRPDQPQHF,TGTGCCAGCAGTTTCGGCAGGCCGGATCAGCCCCAGCATTTT
TRBJ2-1,TRBV13,.,16,.,CASSLSTGSSYNEQFF,TGTGCCAGCAGCTTAAGTACAGGGAGCTCCTACAATGAGCAGTTCTTC
TRBJ2-2,TRBV5-1,TRBD2,16,.,CASSFLAGGTTGELFF,TGCGCCAGCAGCTTTCTAGCGGGGGGCACCACCGGGGAGCTGTTTTTT
TRBJ2-1,TRBV6-4,TRBD2,14,.,CASPEGLAGAEQFF,TGTGCCTCACCCGAAGGACTAGCGGGAGCTGAGCAGTTCTTC
TRBJ2-2,TRBV19,.,15,.,CASRRNRETSGELFF,TGTGCCAGTAGAAGGAACAGGGAAACGTCCGGGGAGCTGTTTTTT
TRBJ1-6,TRBV5-8,.,13,.,CASLEVYNSPLHF,TGTGCCAGCCTTGAGGTGTATAATTCACCCCTCCACTTT
TRBJ2-1,TRBV6-6,.,15,.,CASSFSGTARGEQFF,TGTGCCAGCAGTTTCTCCGGGACTGCCCGAGGGGAGCAGTTCTTC
TRBJ1-6,TRBV7-9,.,14,.,CSSSLTGLDSPLHF,TGTTCCAGCAGCTTAACAGGGCTTGATTCACCCCTCCACTTT
TRBJ2-3,TRBV16,.,13,.,CASSHHSEDTQYF,TGTGCCAGCAGCCACCATAGCGAGGATACGCAGTATTTT
TRBJ2-1,TRBV7-9,TRBD2,18,.,CASSLARRTSGERGEQFF,TGTGCCAGCAGCTTGGCCCGCCGGACTAGCGGGGAAAGGGGTGAGCAGTTCTTC
TRBJ1-1,TRBV4-1,.,14,.,CASSPFEANTEAFF,TGCGCCAGCAGCCCCTTCGAGGCGAACACTGAAGCTTTCTTT
TRBJ1-4,TRBV28,.,11,.,CASSPTEKLFF,TGTGCCAGCAGCCCTACTGAAAAACTGTTTTTT